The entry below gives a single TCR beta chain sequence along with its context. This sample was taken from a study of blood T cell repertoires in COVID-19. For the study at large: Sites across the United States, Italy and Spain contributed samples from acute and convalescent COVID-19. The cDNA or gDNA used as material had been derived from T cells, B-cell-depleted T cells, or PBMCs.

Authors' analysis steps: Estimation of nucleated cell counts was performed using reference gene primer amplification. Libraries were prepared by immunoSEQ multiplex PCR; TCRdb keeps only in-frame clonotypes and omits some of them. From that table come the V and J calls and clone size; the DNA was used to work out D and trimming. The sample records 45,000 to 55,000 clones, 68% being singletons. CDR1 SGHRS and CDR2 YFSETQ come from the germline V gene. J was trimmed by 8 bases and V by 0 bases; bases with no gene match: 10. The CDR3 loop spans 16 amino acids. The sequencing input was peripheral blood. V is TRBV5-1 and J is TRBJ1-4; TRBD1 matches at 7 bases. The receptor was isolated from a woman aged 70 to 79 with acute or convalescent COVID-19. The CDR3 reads CASSLGTDRVNEKLFF. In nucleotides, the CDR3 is TGCGCCAGCAGCTTGGGAACAGACAGGGTAAACGAAAAACTGTTTTTT.